This is a list of T cell receptor beta chains from one sample in a study of shared clonotypes between healthy human individuals. TCRdb's copy holds only in-frame clones and misses some; the assay was immunoSEQ multiplex PCR. The sample holds around 1,900,000 clones, approximately 92% seen once. Specimen: naive CD8+ T cells from PBMCs. The receptors stem from a man aged 18 to 29 in good health. Some clones in this sample may be carry-over from other donors' samples. CDR3s include the opening cysteine and the closing phenylalanine or tryptophan. Fields, in order: J gene, D gene, clone size, V gene, CDR3 protein, CDR3 DNA. D genes are given only for firm matches. Size is omitted from some rows. Given values are once, few, many or a class for expanded clones.

TRBJ1-2 | TRBD1 | NA | TRBV7-8 | CASSLGDRVLGYTF | TGTGCCAGCAGCTTAGGGGACAGGGTGTTGGGCTACACCTTC
TRBJ1-5 | NA | few | TRBV28 | CASSPGHERSNQPQHF | TGTGCCAGCAGTCCCGGTCACGAAAGGAGCAATCAGCCCCAGCATTTT
TRBJ2-1 | NA | once | TRBV9 | CASSVFAPPYNEQFF | TGTGCCAGCAGCGTATTTGCACCCCCCTACAATGAGCAGTTCTTC
TRBJ2-7 | TRBD1 | NA | TRBV6-1 | CASSELTGKDFYEQYF | TGTGCCAGCAGTGAATTGACAGGGAAGGATTTCTACGAGCAGTACTTC
TRBJ1-2 | NA | NA | TRBV21-1 | CASSEEGHQGYTF | TGTGCCAGCAGCGAAGAGGGACACCAAGGCTACACCTTC
TRBJ2-4 | NA | once | TRBV7-3 | CASSLRDNRKNIQYF | TGTGCCAGCAGCTTACGGGACAACCGCAAAAACATTCAGTACTTC
TRBJ2-2 | TRBD2 | NA | TRBV7-2 | CASSFSSLAGNFPGELFF | TGTGCCAGCAGCTTCTCTTCACTAGCGGGAAACTTCCCCGGGGAGCTGTTTTTT
TRBJ1-5 | TRBD1 | NA | TRBV28 | CASSFTQGANQPQHF | TGTGCCAGCAGCTTCACGCAGGGGGCGAATCAGCCCCAGCATTTT
TRBJ2-5 | TRBD2 | NA | TRBV4-2 | CASSQDPREALRETQYF | TGTGCCAGCAGCCAAGATCCCCGGGAGGCCCTCCGGGAGACCCAGTACTTC
TRBJ1-1 | NA | NA | TRBV9 | CASSTGLRNTEAFF | TGTGCCAGCAGCACGGGACTGCGGAACACTGAAGCTTTCTTT
TRBJ2-1 | NA | NA | TRBV5-1 | CASSFGSQYNEQFF | TGCGCCAGCAGCTTCGGCAGCCAGTACAATGAGCAGTTCTTC
TRBJ2-3 | NA | NA | TRBV6-5 | CASMVSPTDTQYF | TGTGCCAGCATGGTCAGCCCCACAGATACGCAGTATTTT
TRBJ2-1 | NA | NA | TRBV11-2 | CASSFGTYNEQFF | TGTGCCAGCAGCTTTGGGACCTACAATGAGCAGTTCTTC
TRBJ2-7 | NA | NA | TRBV2 | CASSGVEGYEQYF | TGTGCCAGCAGCGGGGTGGAGGGCTACGAGCAGTACTTC
TRBJ2-1 | NA | NA | TRBV4-1 | CASSQAINNEQFF | TGCGCCAGCAGCCAGGCTATTAACAATGAGCAGTTCTTC
TRBJ2-5 | NA | NA | TRBV27 | CASRLQETQYF | TGTGCCAGCAGACTTCAAGAGACCCAGTACTTC
TRBJ2-2 | NA | NA | TRBV7-9 | CASSLTRLYPGELFF | TGTGCCAGCAGCTTAACCAGACTATATCCAGGGGAGCTGTTTTTT
TRBJ2-7 | NA | once | TRBV6-5 | CASSYGQGVTYEQYF | TGTGCCAGCAGTTACGGTCAGGGAGTCACCTACGAGCAGTACTTC
TRBJ2-1 | TRBD2 | NA | TRBV6-5 | CASSYTKAGRADEQFF | TGTGCCAGCAGTTACACTAAAGCGGGGCGTGCGGATGAGCAGTTCTTC
TRBJ2-1 | NA | NA | TRBV25-1 | CASSASRFRSYNEQFF | TGTGCCAGCAGTGCCTCTAGATTCCGATCCTACAATGAGCAGTTCTTC
TRBJ2-2 | TRBD2 | NA | TRBV19 | CASNPTRGLAGVLPGELFF | TGTGCCAGTAACCCCACCCGGGGACTAGCGGGAGTGCTCCCCGGGGAGCTGTTTTTT
TRBJ2-5 | TRBD1 | NA | TRBV11-2 | CASSYGTGVQETQYF | TGTGCCAGCAGCTACGGGACAGGGGTACAAGAGACCCAGTACTTC
TRBJ2-2 | NA | NA | TRBV9 | CASSVGGDTGELFF | TGTGCCAGCAGCGTCGGAGGGGACACCGGGGAGCTGTTTTTT
TRBJ1-2 | TRBD1 | NA | TRBV4-3 | CASSQKTGIYYGYTF | TGCGCCAGCAGCCAGAAGACAGGGATCTACTATGGCTACACCTTC
TRBJ2-7 | NA | NA | TRBV27 | CASSPGRGSTTTYEQYF | TGTGCCAGCAGCCCAGGGAGGGGGTCTACAACCACCTACGAGCAGTACTTC
TRBJ1-1 | TRBD1 | NA | TRBV6-1 | CASSGNRGFQGNTEAFF | TGTGCCAGCAGTGGAAACAGGGGCTTCCAAGGGAACACTGAAGCTTTCTTT
TRBJ1-1 | NA | NA | TRBV11-3 | CASSWNKNTEAFF | TGTGCCAGCAGCTGGAACAAGAACACTGAAGCTTTCTTT
TRBJ2-7 | NA | once | TRBV2 | CASSETQPSYEQYF | TGTGCCAGCAGTGAGACTCAACCTTCCTACGAGCAGTACTTC
TRBJ2-7 | TRBD2 | NA | TRBV4-3 | CASSQASGSSYEQYF | TGCGCCAGCAGCCAAGCTAGCGGAAGCTCCTACGAGCAGTACTTC
TRBJ2-3 | NA | NA | TRBV5-1 | CASSLGDQTDTQYF | TGCGCCAGCAGCTTGGGGGACCAGACAGATACGCAGTATTTT
TRBJ2-7 | NA | NA | TRBV9 | CASSPGQGIYEQYF | TGTGCCAGCAGCCCGGGCCAGGGAATCTACGAGCAGTACTTC
TRBJ2-2 | NA | NA | TRBV29-1 | CSVLGAGELFF | TGCAGCGTTTTGGGCGCCGGGGAGCTGTTTTTT
TRBJ2-7 | TRBD2 | NA | TRBV5-5 | CASSWTTTSGSGYEQYF | TGTGCCAGCAGCTGGACCACTACTAGCGGGAGTGGCTACGAGCAGTACTTC
TRBJ2-7 | NA | NA | TRBV5-6 | CASGGAHEQYF | TGTGCCAGCGGAGGGGCCCACGAGCAGTACTTC
TRBJ2-1 | NA | NA | TRBV30 | CAWSATGFDEQFF | TGTGCCTGGAGCGCTACAGGGTTCGATGAGCAGTTCTTC
TRBJ1-5 | NA | NA | TRBV28 | CASTSDSSNQPQHF | TGTGCCAGCACCTCAGACAGTAGCAATCAGCCCCAGCATTTT
TRBJ1-2 | NA | NA | TRBV7-9 | CASSLGGQDYGYTF | TGTGCCAGCAGCCTAGGGGGACAAGACTATGGCTACACCTTC
TRBJ2-1 | NA | NA | TRBV27 | CASSPFPFNEQFF | TGTGCCAGCAGTCCATTTCCTTTCAATGAGCAGTTCTTC
TRBJ2-7 | NA | NA | TRBV27 | CASSLFGGQSYEQYF | TGTGCCAGCAGTTTATTCGGGGGACAAAGCTACGAGCAGTACTTC
TRBJ2-1 | NA | once | TRBV4-1 | CASSSPGNEQFF | TGCGCCAGCAGCAGCCCGGGGAATGAGCAGTTCTTC
TRBJ2-2 | TRBD2 | NA | TRBV27 | CASSLSPGTSPGELFF | TGTGCCAGCAGTTTATCGCCCGGGACTAGCCCCGGGGAGCTGTTTTTT
TRBJ1-2 | TRBD1 | NA | TRBV5-4 | CASSLGRTGDYYGYTF | TGTGCCAGCAGCTTGGGTAGGACAGGCGACTATTATGGCTACACCTTC
TRBJ2-6 | NA | once | TRBV5-6 | CASSLGLNRAGANVLTF | TGTGCCAGCAGCTTAGGGTTAAACAGGGCTGGGGCCAACGTCCTGACTTTC
TRBJ2-5 | TRBD2 | NA | TRBV27 | CASSLTKTSGVGETQYF | TGTGCCAGCAGTTTAACGAAGACTAGCGGTGTGGGAGAGACCCAGTACTTC
TRBJ2-1 | TRBD2 | NA | TRBV6-6 | CASSLQREGTHEQFF | TGTGCCAGCAGCCTTCAGCGGGAGGGTACGCATGAGCAGTTCTTC
TRBJ2-7 | TRBD1 | NA | TRBV27 | CASSPAGTGAYEQYF | TGTGCCAGCAGTCCGGCCGGGACAGGGGCCTACGAGCAGTACTTC
TRBJ1-5 | NA | NA | TRBV19 | CASARDGNQPQHF | TGTGCCAGTGCTAGGGATGGCAATCAGCCCCAGCATTTT
TRBJ2-1 | TRBD2 | once | TRBV9 | CASSVDLAGDYNEQFF | TGTGCCAGCAGCGTAGATCTAGCGGGGGATTACAATGAGCAGTTCTTC
TRBJ2-2 | NA | NA | TRBV5-6 | CASRVSTGNTGELFF | TGTGCCAGCAGGGTATCGACAGGGAACACCGGGGAGCTGTTTTTT
TRBJ1-3 | NA | NA | TRBV27 | CASSWGPSGNTIYF | TGTGCCAGCAGTTGGGGACCCTCTGGAAACACCATATATTTT
TRBJ1-1 | NA | NA | TRBV25-1 | CASSFTGRDTEAFF | TGTGCCAGCAGTTTTACAGGGCGGGACACTGAAGCTTTCTTT
TRBJ2-2 | NA | NA | TRBV6-1 | CASRTSSTGELFF | TGTGCCAGCAGAACCTCGTCGACCGGGGAGCTGTTTTTT
TRBJ2-7 | NA | NA | TRBV7-9 | CASSLATRVESEQYF | TGTGCCAGCAGCTTAGCTACGCGGGTCGAATCCGAGCAGTACTTC
TRBJ2-7 | NA | NA | TRBV5-6 | CASSSSADEQYF | TGTGCCAGCAGCTCCTCCGCAGACGAGCAGTACTTC
TRBJ2-7 | TRBD2 | NA | TRBV4-1 | CASSPKALAGSNEQYF | TGCGCCAGCAGCCCAAAAGCCCTAGCGGGATCAAACGAGCAGTACTTC
TRBJ2-2 | TRBD2 | NA | TRBV5-1 | CASSSTSGRGNTGELFF | TGCGCCAGCAGCTCGACTAGCGGGAGGGGGAACACCGGGGAGCTGTTTTTT
TRBJ2-5 | NA | NA | TRBV12-5 | CASGLGERGPSETQYF | TGTGCTAGTGGTTTGGGGGAGAGGGGCCCAAGTGAGACCCAGTACTTC
TRBJ2-5 | TRBD2 | NA | TRBV9 | CASSVRTSGVETQYF | TGTGCCAGCAGCGTTAGGACTAGCGGGGTTGAGACCCAGTACTTC
TRBJ1-2 | NA | NA | TRBV29-1 | CSVEDYGPKRGYGYTF | TGCAGCGTTGAAGATTACGGACCTAAGCGGGGCTATGGCTACACCTTC